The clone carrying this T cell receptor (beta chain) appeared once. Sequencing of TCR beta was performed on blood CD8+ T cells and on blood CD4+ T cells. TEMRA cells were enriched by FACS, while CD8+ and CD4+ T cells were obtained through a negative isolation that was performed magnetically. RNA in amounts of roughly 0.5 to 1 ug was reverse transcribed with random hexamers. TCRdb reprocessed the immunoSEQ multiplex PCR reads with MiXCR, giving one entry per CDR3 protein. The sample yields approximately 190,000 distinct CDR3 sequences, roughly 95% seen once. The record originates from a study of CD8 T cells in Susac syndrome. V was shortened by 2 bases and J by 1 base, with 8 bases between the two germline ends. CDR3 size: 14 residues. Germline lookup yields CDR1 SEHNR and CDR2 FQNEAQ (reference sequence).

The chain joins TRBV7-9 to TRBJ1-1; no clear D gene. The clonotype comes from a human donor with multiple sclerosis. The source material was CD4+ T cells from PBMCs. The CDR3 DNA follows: TGTGCCAGCAGCTTACAGGCCCCGAACACTGAAGCTTTCTTT. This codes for CASSLQAPNTEAFF.